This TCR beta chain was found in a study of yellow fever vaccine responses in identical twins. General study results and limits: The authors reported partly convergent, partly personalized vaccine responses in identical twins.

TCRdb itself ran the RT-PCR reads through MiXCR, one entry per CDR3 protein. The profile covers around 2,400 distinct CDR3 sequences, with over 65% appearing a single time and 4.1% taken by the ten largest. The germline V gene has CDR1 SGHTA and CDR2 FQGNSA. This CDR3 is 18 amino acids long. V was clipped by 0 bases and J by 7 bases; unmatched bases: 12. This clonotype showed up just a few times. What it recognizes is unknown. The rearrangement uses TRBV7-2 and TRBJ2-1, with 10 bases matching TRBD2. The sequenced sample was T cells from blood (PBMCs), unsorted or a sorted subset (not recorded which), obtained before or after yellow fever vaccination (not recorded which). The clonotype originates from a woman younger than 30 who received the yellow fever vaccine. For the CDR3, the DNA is TGTGCCAGCAGCTTAGCGGGCGGACTAGCGGCCCTAGGGAATGAGCAGTTCTTC. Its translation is CASSLAGGLAALGNEQFF.